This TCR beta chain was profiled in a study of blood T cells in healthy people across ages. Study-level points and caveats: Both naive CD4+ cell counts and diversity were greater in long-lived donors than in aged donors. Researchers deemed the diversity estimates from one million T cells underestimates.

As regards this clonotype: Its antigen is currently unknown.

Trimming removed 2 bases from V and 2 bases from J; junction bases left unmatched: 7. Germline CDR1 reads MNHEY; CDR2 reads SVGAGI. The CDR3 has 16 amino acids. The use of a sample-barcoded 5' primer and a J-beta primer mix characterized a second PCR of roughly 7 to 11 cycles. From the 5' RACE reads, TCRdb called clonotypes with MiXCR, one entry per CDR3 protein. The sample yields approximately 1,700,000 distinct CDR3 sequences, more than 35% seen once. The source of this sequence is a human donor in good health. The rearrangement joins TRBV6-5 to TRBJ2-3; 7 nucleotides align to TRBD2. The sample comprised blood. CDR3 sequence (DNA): TGTGCCAGCAGTTACGCTGGGGGAGGGTACACAGATACGCAGTATTTT. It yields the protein CASSYAGGGYTDTQYF.